A selection of T cell receptor beta chains follows, all from one sample in a study of prognosis after radiotherapy for stage I lung cancer. TCRdb called the multiplex PCR reads again in MiXCR, with one record for every CDR3 protein. The repertoire holds about 18,000 distinct CDR3 sequences, with 44% as singletons. The sequenced sample was PBMCs, obtained before or after stereotactic body radiation therapy (not recorded which). The receptors originated from a donor aged 50 or older with non-small cell lung cancer. Each CDR3 is given with its conserved first and last residue.

v_call: TRBV27
cdr3_aa: CATLSPAGTIGSGETQYF

v_call: TRBV6-1
cdr3_aa: CASRGLAGPEQYF

v_call: TRBV2
cdr3_aa: CASRQGAVGQPQHF

v_call: TRBV19
cdr3_aa: CASSIDAEVNSPLHF

v_call: TRBV6-2/TRBV6-3
cdr3_aa: CASSYGHTGHHGYTF

v_call: TRBV7-9
cdr3_aa: CASSSVLAGSNEQFF

v_call: TRBV6-1
cdr3_aa: CASNHQPQHF

v_call: TRBV7-6
cdr3_aa: CASSLEPTNPPYTQYF

v_call: TRBV5-6
cdr3_aa: CASSRGTVSSYNEQFF

v_call: TRBV5-1
cdr3_aa: CASSLGTGGSSYEQYF

v_call: TRBV27
cdr3_aa: CASSIITGELFF

v_call: TRBV5-1
cdr3_aa: CASSRQPGTGGAYEQYF

v_call: TRBV27
cdr3_aa: CASSPNGARYNEQFF

v_call: TRBV6-2/TRBV6-3
cdr3_aa: CASSWDGQSPLHF

v_call: TRBV20-1
cdr3_aa: CSARDGGQEQETQYF

v_call: TRBV12-5
cdr3_aa: CASGLPPGQGASYEQYF

v_call: TRBV9
cdr3_aa: CASSVEGKDTEAFF

v_call: TRBV28
cdr3_aa: CAISFSLAGLTYERYF

v_call: TRBV20-1
cdr3_aa: CSASNLAGGFEETQYF

v_call: TRBV5-6
cdr3_aa: CASSLIQDLWGYTF

v_call: TRBV20-1
cdr3_aa: CSARPPGDFYEQYF

v_call: TRBV5-1
cdr3_aa: CASGDVGGRRSGELFF

v_call: TRBV13
cdr3_aa: CASRQGSGANVLTF

v_call: TRBV2
cdr3_aa: CASSEIWGTGELFF

v_call: TRBV19
cdr3_aa: CASSIGTGTYEQYF

v_call: TRBV9
cdr3_aa: CASSAGLARTDTQYF

v_call: TRBV6-2/TRBV6-3
cdr3_aa: CTSRKGLAVYYEQYF

v_call: TRBV5-1
cdr3_aa: CASSYRLSGSSSYNSPLHF

v_call: TRBV18
cdr3_aa: CASSPPNAHEQYF

v_call: TRBV5-5
cdr3_aa: CASSPGLGQGTDTQYF

v_call: TRBV5-1
cdr3_aa: CASSLGGLAGVAEQFF

v_call: TRBV30
cdr3_aa: CAWSARRGAGTNEKLFF

v_call: TRBV6-1
cdr3_aa: CASSDSRGSYNQPQHF

v_call: TRBV7-2
cdr3_aa: CASSRSGGGDNEQFF

v_call: TRBV6-1
cdr3_aa: CASSPRVAQISYNEQFF

v_call: TRBV7-3
cdr3_aa: CASSLRQGSGTAELFF

v_call: TRBV5-6
cdr3_aa: CASSLGQGFLSGELFF

v_call: TRBV4-2
cdr3_aa: CASSLWDRVGEQYF

v_call: TRBV20-1
cdr3_aa: CSASPSGYSYEQYF

v_call: TRBV28
cdr3_aa: CASSRLAGVYEQYF

v_call: TRBV19
cdr3_aa: CATQGEAAPYEQYF

v_call: TRBV18
cdr3_aa: CASSPHEVSPYEQYF

v_call: TRBV6-1
cdr3_aa: CASSGGVGTDTQYF

v_call: TRBV7-8
cdr3_aa: CASSYRAGVTDTQYF

v_call: TRBV11-2
cdr3_aa: CASSLSAGGETQYF

v_call: TRBV14
cdr3_aa: CASSRRRATTNTGELFF

v_call: TRBV4-1
cdr3_aa: CASSQGKPSQPQHF

v_call: TRBV6-1
cdr3_aa: CASSPLPRTGTFYEQFF

v_call: TRBV7-9
cdr3_aa: CASGSPAGTIHEQYF

v_call: TRBV11-2
cdr3_aa: CASSLGGLQPQHF